The 24 T cell receptor beta chains reported below all come from one sample, sequenced in a study of blood T cell repertoires in COVID-19. Data came from immunoSEQ multiplex PCR; TCRdb stores just in-frame clones and leaves some out. Among about 140,000 clones, 75% to 90% were seen once, and the ten largest hold 1.5% to 2%. Sequencing was performed on peripheral blood. These receptors originate from a woman in her forties or fifties with acute or convalescent COVID-19.

The rearrangement links TRBV7-8 to TRBJ2-7, with D maybe TRBD1 (6 bases). Germline CDR1 reads SGHVS; CDR2 reads FQNEAQ. The CDR3 consists of 12 residues. Trimming shortened V by 5 bases and J by 4 bases, and 9 bases separated the two germline ends. CDR3 amino acids: CASSQTGYEQYF. The CDR3 region has the DNA TGTGCCAGCAGCCAAACAGGGTACGAGCAGTACTTC.

This clone was observed a single time. The chain has TRBV5-1 and TRBJ2-2; TRBD1 is a possible D gene (5 bases). Germline CDR1 reads SGHRS; CDR2 reads YFSETQ. This CDR3 spans 16 amino acids. Trimming removed 0 bases at V and 5 bases at J, with 14 bases between. The CDR3 sequence: CASSLAWQGGTGELFF. The CDR3 nucleotides read TGCGCCAGCAGCTTGGCCTGGCAGGGCGGTACCGGGGAGCTGTTTTTT.

This chain links TRBV19 with TRBJ2-2; D may be TRBD2 (5 bases). V was cut by 1 base and J by 6 bases, with 12 bases left in between. Germline CDR1 reads LNHDA; CDR2 reads SQIVND (reference sequence). The CDR3 extends over 15 amino acids. Here the CDR3 DNA reads TGTGCCAGTAGTATAGGATCGAGGGTCGCCGGGGAGCTGTTTTTT. Protein sequence: CASSIGSRVAGELFF.

This clone was seen more than once but under ten times. The gene calls are TRBV28 and TRBJ2-5; TRBD2 aligns across 13 bases. Germline V gene sequence: CDR1 MDHEN, CDR2 SYDVKM. There are 16 residues in the CDR3. The junction had 8 bases not matched to a gene; V was cut back by 6 bases and J by 4 bases. The CDR3 nucleotides are TGTGCCAGCAGAAAGGGGACTAGCGGGATCAGAGAGACCCAGTACTTC. This gives the protein CASRKGTSGIRETQYF.

The V call is TRBV9, the J call TRBJ2-1, with 11 bases lining up with TRBD2. Germline CDR1 SGDLS, CDR2 YYNGEE. The CDR3 sequence is 16 residues long. Trimming removed 0 bases from V and 11 bases from J; junction bases left unmatched: 10. The CDR3 reads CASSVAALAGGQQQFF. CDR3 coding DNA: TGTGCCAGCAGCGTAGCCGCCCTAGCGGGGGGCCAACAGCAGTTCTTC.

The V call is TRBV2, the J call TRBJ1-2; D is undetermined. Between the trimmed V and J ends, which lost 7 bases and 5 bases, there was a span of 8 bases. CDR1 is SNHLY and CDR2 is FYNNEI in the germline V gene. The CDR3 length is 11 residues. The CDR3 coding sequence is TGTGCCAGCAAAGGAGGGTATGGCTACACCTTC. It specifies CASKGGYGYTF.

The CDR3 region has the DNA TGCGCCAGCAACCTATTTATGGGGGCGCTTTATGGCTACACCTTC. Protein sequence: CASNLFMGALYGYTF. This chain uses TRBV4-1 with TRBJ1-2; D possibly corresponds to TRBD1 (6 bases). Per germline, CDR1 MGHRA and CDR2 YSYEKL. CDR3 length equals 15 residues. Trimming left V 7 bases short and J 5 bases short, with 20 bases between.

The rearrangement joins TRBV7-3 to TRBJ2-3; the D gene is possibly TRBD1 (5 bases). The CDR3 loop spans 16 amino acids. The V gene's germline CDR1 is SGHTA and CDR2 FQGTGA. The V end was cut by 2 bases, the J end by 0 bases, with 12 bases between. CDR3 in amino acids: CASSLQGPPSTDTQYF. The CDR3 nucleotides read TGTGCCAGCAGCTTACAGGGTCCGCCTAGCACAGATACGCAGTATTTT.

This chain connects TRBV18 to TRBJ1-1; tentatively, D is TRBD1 (6 bases). The CDR3 is made up of 15 amino acids. V shed 6 bases and J shed 11 bases, with 25 bases lying between them. Germline V gives CDR1 KGHSH, CDR2 LQKENI. Written as DNA, the CDR3 is TGTGCCAGCTCGCCGCCGCAGGGGTTGGATCGGTCGGCTTTCTTT. It is translated as CASSPPQGLDRSAFF. The whole variable domain, filled in from reference TRBV18 and TRBJ1-1, reads NAGVMQNPRHLVRRRGQEARLRCSPMKGHSHVYWYRQLPEEGLKFMVYLQKENIIDESGMPKERFSAEFPKEGPSILRIQQVVRGDSAAYFCASSPPQGLDRSAFFGQGTRLTVV.

This clone has just one count. The genes are TRBV9 and TRBJ2-1; a possible D gene is TRBD1 (5 bases). CDR3 size: 16 residues. The V and J ends lost 3 bases and 0 bases respectively, with 13 bases between them. Germline-derived CDR1 and CDR2 are SGDLS and YYNGEE. The CDR3 protein is CASSGQGPRSYNEQFF. The CDR3 nucleotides are TGTGCCAGCAGCGGCCAGGGCCCCCGCTCCTACAATGAGCAGTTCTTC.

This clone was picked up one time. The V and J genes are TRBV7-2 and TRBJ2-5; the D gene is possibly TRBD1 (6 bases). This CDR3 spans 15 amino acids. V dropped 3 bases and J dropped 5 bases, with 16 bases sitting between them. The germline V gene has CDR1 SGHTA and CDR2 FQGNSA. The CDR3 DNA sequence: TGTGCCAGCAGCTTGGGGACACTCCCAGGGGAGACCCAGTACTTC. Translated, it gives CASSLGTLPGETQYF.

CDR3 amino acids: CASTQLLAGSYEQYF. CDR3 nucleotide sequence: TGTGCCAGCACCCAACTGCTAGCGGGATCCTACGAGCAGTACTTC. The gene calls are TRBV6-5 and TRBJ2-7, with 9 bases lining up with TRBD2. V lost 7 bases and J lost 1; bases outside the gene matches: 8. The V gene's germline CDR1 is MNHEY and CDR2 SVGAGI. This CDR3 contains 15 residues.

The genes are TRBV6-5 and TRBJ1-2; D is ambiguous. The CDR3 spans 14 residues. Looked up from germline, CDR1 is MNHEY and CDR2 is SVGAGI. V lost 5 bases to trimming and J lost 4 bases, with 14 bases between them. The CDR3: CASSREGSSYGYTF. The DNA of the CDR3 is TGTGCCAGCAGTCGGGAGGGCTCCTCCTATGGCTACACCTTC.

The chain is built from TRBV27 and TRBJ1-2; TRBD1 might be the D (5 bases). V lost 6 bases and J 7 bases, leaving 18 bases between the germline ends. Germline V lookup: CDR1 MNHEY, CDR2 SMNVEV (reference sequence). The CDR3 runs 14 residues. CDR3 DNA sequence: TGTGCCAGCAGCCTTCTCCGGGGACTCGGTGGCTACACCTTC. Translation gives CASSLLRGLGGYTF.

The rearrangement links TRBV3-1 (or the pseudogene TRBV3-2) to TRBJ1-4; perhaps TRBD1 as D (6 bases). This CDR3 has 13 residues. The V and J ends lost 3 bases and 7 bases respectively, with 9 bases between them. Germline CDR1 reads LGHDT; CDR2 reads YNNKEL (reference sequence). The DNA of the CDR3 is TGTGCCAGCAGCCAGATCAGGGGTGAAAAACTGTTTTTT. Translating gives CASSQIRGEKLFF.

This rearrangement joins TRBV20-1 to TRBJ2-1; D is unresolved. Trimming took 3 bases from V and 6 from J, leaving 15 bases between them. Germline assignment: CDR1 DFQATT and CDR2 SNEGSKA (reference sequence). CDR3 length: 14 residues. CDR3 sequence reads: CSASSVNNPNEQFF. CDR3 nucleotide sequence: TGCAGTGCTAGTTCAGTCAACAACCCCAATGAGCAGTTCTTC.

The V call is TRBV14, the J call TRBJ2-7; no clear D gene. Trimming cost V 4 bases and J 4 bases, with 5 bases left between them. This CDR3 has 11 amino acids. Per the germline V gene, CDR1 is SGHDN and CDR2 is FVKESK. The chain's CDR3 is CASSRLYEQYF. The CDR3 DNA is TGTGCCAGCAGCCGACTTTACGAGCAGTACTTC. Full variable domain (outside the CDR3, taken from reference TRBV14 and TRBJ2-7): EAGVTQFPSHSVIEKGQTVTLRCDPISGHDNLYWYRRVMGKEIKFLLHFVKESKQDESGMPNNRFLAERTGGTYSTLKVQPAELEDSGVYFCASSRLYEQYFGPGTRLTVT.

The rearrangement links TRBV19 to TRBJ2-3; 12 nucleotides align to TRBD2. The CDR3 totals 14 residues. Germline V gene sequence: CDR1 LNHDA, CDR2 SQIVND (reference sequence). Unmatched junction bases numbered 1, after V lost 4 bases and J lost 5 bases. This chain's CDR3 is CASSTTSGRDTQYF. DNA of the CDR3: TGTGCCAGTAGTACGACTAGCGGGAGAGATACGCAGTATTTT.

CDR3 sequence (DNA): TGTGCCAGCAGCTTAGCTAATGGACAGCTGAACACTGAAGCTTTCTTT. Translation: CASSLANGQLNTEAFF. V gene TRBV7-8 combines with J gene TRBJ1-1; D may be TRBD1 (6 bases). Germline loops: CDR1 SGHVS, CDR2 FQNEAQ. V was cut by 0 bases and J by 0 bases, with 11 bases left in between. This CDR3 spans 16 amino acids.

In nucleotides, the CDR3 is TGTGCCAGCAGTGCGAATTCACCCCTCCACTTT. Translating gives CASSANSPLHF. The genes are TRBV25-1 and TRBJ1-6; D is ambiguous. This CDR3 region has 11 residues. Trimming stripped 4 bases from V and 7 bases from J, with 2 bases between. Germline loops: CDR1 MGHDK, CDR2 SYGVNS.

V and J are TRBV28 and TRBJ1-5; 7 nucleotides align to TRBD1. The CDR3 covers 16 residues. Germline V gene sequence: CDR1 MDHEN, CDR2 SYDVKM. Unmatched junction bases numbered 12, after V lost 5 bases and J lost 5 bases. The CDR3 nucleotides are TGTGCCAGCAGTAAGAGACAGGGATCGGGGGATCAGCCCCAGCATTTT. Protein sequence: CASSKRQGSGDQPQHF.

This rearrangement joins TRBV11-3 to TRBJ1-1; tentatively, D is TRBD1 (5 bases). This CDR3 spans 17 amino acids. Germline V gene sequence: CDR1 SGHNT, CDR2 YENEEA. Trimming stripped 4 bases from V and 2 bases from J, with 20 bases between. The CDR3 is CASSSKFEEGLNTEAFF. CDR3 bases: TGTGCCAGCAGCTCCAAATTTGAAGAGGGACTTAACACTGAAGCTTTCTTT. The variable domain in full, completed from reference TRBV11-3 and TRBJ1-1, reads EAGVVQSPRYKIIEKKQPVAFWCNPISGHNTLYWYLQNLGQGPELLIRYENEEAVDDSQLPKDRFSAERLKGVDSTLKIQPAELGDSAVYLCASSSKFEEGLNTEAFFGQGTRLTVV.

In its sample, this clone was seen a few times. The chain employs TRBV28 and TRBJ1-5, with D perhaps matching TRBD1 (5 bases). This CDR3 has 14 residues. CDR1 is MDHEN and CDR2 is SYDVKM in the germline V gene. The V gene lost 6 bases and the J gene lost 7 bases, with 16 bases spanning the gap. The CDR3, as DNA: TGTGCCAGCAGCCTGGGGGGGTTGGGGCAGCCCCAGCATTTT. Translated: CASSLGGLGQPQHF.

V gene TRBV19 combines with J gene TRBJ2-4, with D possibly TRBD1 on 6 matching bases. CDR1 and CDR2 (germline): LNHDA, SQIVND (reference sequence). The CDR3 covers 14 residues. The germline V and J ends were trimmed by 4 bases and 6 bases, with 13 bases remaining between them. CDR3 DNA: TGTGCCAGTAGTACCCGGGACACCGTAAACATTCAGTACTTC. Translation: CASSTRDTVNIQYF. Full variable domain (missing parts from reference TRBV19 and TRBJ2-4): DGGITQSPKYLFRKEGQNVTLSCEQNLNHDAMYWYRQDPGQGLRLIYYSQIVNDFQKGDIAEGYSVSREKKESFPLTVTSAQKNPTAFYLCASSTRDTVNIQYFGAGTRLSVL.